This T cell receptor beta chain was sequenced in a study of blood T cell repertoires in COVID-19. Study summary: T cells, B-cell-depleted T cells, or PBMCs supplied cDNA or gDNA.

Libraries were prepared by immunoSEQ multiplex PCR; TCRdb keeps only in-frame clonotypes and omits some of them. The sample holds a few hundred thousand clones, approximately 85% seen once. V was clipped by 0 bases and J by 3 bases; unmatched bases: 3. The germline V gene has CDR1 KGHSY and CDR2 FQNENV. This CDR3 region has 16 residues. The clonotype comes from a young woman who had recovered from COVID-19. Sequenced input: PBMCs or T cells enriched from blood (not recorded which). V is TRBV16 and J is TRBJ2-1; 9 bases are a match to TRBD2. This CDR3 is CASSQSAGGDYNEQFF. The DNA of the CDR3 is TGTGCCAGCAGCCAATCGGCGGGAGGGGACTACAATGAGCAGTTCTTC. The variable domain in full, with the rest retrieved from reference TRBV16 and TRBJ2-1, is GEEVAQTPKHLVRGEGQKAKLYCAPIKGHSYVFWYQQVLKNEFKFLISFQNENVFDETGMPKERFSAKCLPNSPCSLEIQATKLEDSAVYFCASSQSAGGDYNEQFFGPGTRLTVL.